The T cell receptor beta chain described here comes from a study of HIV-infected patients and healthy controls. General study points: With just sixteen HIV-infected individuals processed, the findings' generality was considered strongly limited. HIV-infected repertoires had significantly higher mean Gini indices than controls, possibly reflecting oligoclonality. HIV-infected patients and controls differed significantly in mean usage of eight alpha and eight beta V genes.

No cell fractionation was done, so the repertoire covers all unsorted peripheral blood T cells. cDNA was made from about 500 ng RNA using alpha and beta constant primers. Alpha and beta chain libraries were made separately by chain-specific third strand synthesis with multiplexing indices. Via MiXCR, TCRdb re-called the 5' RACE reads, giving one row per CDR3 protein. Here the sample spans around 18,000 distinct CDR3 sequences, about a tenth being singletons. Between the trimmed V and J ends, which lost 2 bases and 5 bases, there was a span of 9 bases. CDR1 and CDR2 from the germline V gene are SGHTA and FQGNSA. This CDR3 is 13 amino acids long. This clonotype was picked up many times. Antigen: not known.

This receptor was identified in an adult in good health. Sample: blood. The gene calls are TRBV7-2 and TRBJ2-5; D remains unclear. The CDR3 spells CASSLSWVETQYF. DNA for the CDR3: TGTGCCAGCAGCTTAAGTTGGGTGGAGACCCAGTACTTC.